The clone carrying this T cell receptor (beta chain) was found a few times. Its antigen is undetermined. TCRdb keeps only in-frame clones here, not all; method: immunoSEQ multiplex PCR. The table shows about 88,000 clones, with around 72% occurring only once. The data originate from a study of radiotherapy plus CTLA-4 blockade in lung cancer. Across the whole study: Objective responses were seen in under 20% of patients, disease control in about 30%. General study findings and limits: Strongest reported response predictors: early blood clone changes and post-radiation interferon-beta.

Specimen: peripheral blood, collected from a patient treated with radiotherapy plus ipilimumab. This TCR came from a human donor with non-small cell lung cancer that progressed on radiotherapy plus ipilimumab.

The chain's CDR3 is CATSRPDTTYGYTF. The DNA for the CDR3 is TGTGCCACCAGCAGACCGGACACCACCTATGGCTACACCTTC. The genes are TRBV15 and TRBJ1-2; D might be TRBD1 (5 bases). The ends were cut back, 2 bases at V and 4 bases at J, with 11 bases in the middle. CDR1 is LNHNV, CDR2 YYDKDF, per germline (reference sequence). This CDR3 spans 14 amino acids.